This paragraph reports one TCR beta chain. The antigen is unknown. The CDR3 totals 18 residues. The junction had 9 bases not matched to a gene; V was cut back by 3 bases and J by 3 bases. Germline-derived CDR1 and CDR2 are SGDLS and YYNGEE. This sample's time point: recipient sample about 28 days before transplant, after cytoreduction. Sequencing used immunoSEQ multiplex PCR; TCRdb keeps in-frame clones, though not all of them. The sample yields more than 70,000 clones, 90% to 96% seen once. These data originate in a study of T cell clonotyping in hematopoietic cell transplantation. Study at large: Recipient samples before transplant were obtained post-cytoreduction.

Findings and limits, study-wide: After transplant, recipient diversity fell while pathologically expanded clonotypes grew through day 180.

The rearrangement links TRBV9 to TRBJ2-5; 15 nucleotides agree with TRBD2. The clonotype was recovered from a woman aged 50 to 60 with acute myeloid leukemia. Some clones in this sample may be carry-over from other donors' samples. Sequencing was performed on peripheral blood mononuclear cells, taken before stem cell transplant. The CDR3 reads CASSAPGLAGGLEETQYF. CDR3 DNA: TGTGCCAGCAGCGCCCCGGGACTAGCGGGGGGTTTGGAAGAGACCCAGTACTTC.